A selection of T cell receptor beta chains follows, all from one sample in a study of beta chain features in type 1 diabetes. The protocol was immunoSEQ multiplex PCR, while the TCRdb copy is restricted to in-frame clones and leaves out a portion. The sample includes around 150,000 clones, around 10% of them seen just once. Source material: central memory CD4+ T cells from blood. The receptors stem from a man between 25 and 39 years old with type 1 diabetes. Both conserved end residues are part of each CDR3. The D gene is left open where the match is weak. For some rows the clone size is stated as once, few or many, or as a class when expanded; others skip it.

TRBV30	TRBJ1-2	-	few	TGTGCCTGGAGTGGGGGGGGGAACTATGGCTACACCTTC	CAWSGGGNYGYTF
TRBV9	TRBJ1-4	-	few	TGTGCCAGCAGCGTAGGGGCCAGAACGAATGAAAAACTGTTTTTT	CASSVGARTNEKLFF
TRBV6-6	TRBJ1-5	-	-	TGTGCCAGCAGTTACAGGGGGAACAATCAGCCCCAGCATTTT	CASSYRGNNQPQHF
TRBV15	TRBJ1-1	-	few	TGTGCCACCAGCAACCTTGGGAGCACTGAAGCTTTCTTT	CATSNLGSTEAFF
TRBV10-3	TRBJ2-1	-	-	TGTGCCATCAGCCAGGGGCGTAATGAGCAGTTCTTC	CAISQGRNEQFF
TRBV28	TRBJ2-1	-	many	TGTGCCAGCAGTTCTACCTACAATGAGCAGTTCTTC	CASSSTYNEQFF
TRBV7-3	TRBJ1-3	-	few	TGTGCCAGCAGCCCGGGCCGTACAGGAGGAAACACCATATATTTT	CASSPGRTGGNTIYF
TRBV30	TRBJ2-5	-	few	TGTGCCTGGAGTGGGTCAGGGCAGACCCAGTACTTC	CAWSGSGQTQYF
TRBV2	TRBJ2-1	TRBD2	-	TGTGCCAGCAGTGAACTGACTAGCGGGAGTTTTTTCTTC	CASSELTSGSFFF
TRBV28	TRBJ2-3	TRBD2	-	TGTGCCAGCAGTCCCCCGACGCGGGAGCGATCGTCAGATACGCAGTATTTT	CASSPPTRERSSDTQYF
TRBV14	TRBJ1-2	-	few	TGTGCCAGCAGCCAAGGCAGGGCCTATGGCTACACCTTC	CASSQGRAYGYTF
TRBV18	TRBJ2-3	-	-	TGTGCCAGCGAGGAGGGGTACGCAGATACGCAGTATTTT	CASEEGYADTQYF
TRBV5-1	TRBJ2-1	-	few	TGCGCCAGCAGCCCGGACAGTTTGACGGGGCAGTTCTTC	CASSPDSLTGQFF
TRBV30	TRBJ2-5	-	-	TGTGCCTGGAGTCGGGGTGTGGTGACCCAGTACTTC	CAWSRGVVTQYF
TRBV7-2	TRBJ1-2	-	few	TGTGCCAGCAGCGTCAGGGTTGACTATGGCTACACCTTC	CASSVRVDYGYTF
TRBV2	TRBJ1-2	TRBD1	few	TGTGCTTCGAACGGCCAGGGGGTGGGAGGCTACACCTTC	CASNGQGVGGYTF